What follows describes a single TCR beta chain. Germline V gives CDR1 KGHSH, CDR2 LQKENI. The CDR3 totals 12 residues. Trimming took 5 bases from V and 9 from J, leaving 11 bases between them. Under the authors' procedure: Amplification with reference gene primers provided the estimates of nucleated cell counts. TCRdb's copy holds only in-frame clones and misses some; the assay was immunoSEQ multiplex PCR. The V and J calls and clone size come from that table; D and trimming were worked out from the DNA. The sample records 81,000 or so clones, about 89% being singletons. These data belong to a study of blood T cell repertoires in COVID-19. Study background: Nucleic acid was either cDNA or gDNA, and it came from T cells, B-cell-depleted T cells, or PBMCs.

The chain couples TRBV18 to TRBJ1-5; no clear D gene. The receptor comes from an older man with active or convalescent COVID-19. The specimen was peripheral blood. DNA of the CDR3: TGTGCCAGCTCAGACTGGAGTGGGCCCCAGCATTTT. Translation gives CASSDWSGPQHF.